This T cell receptor (beta chain) was identified during a study of T cell clonality in common variable immunodeficiency. The sample holds many counts of this clone. The read ends 3 residues before the CDR3 terminus; that terminus is restored from the germline J gene. Germline V gene lookup returns CDR1 SGHNT and CDR2 YYREEE (reference sequence). Trimming took off 3 bases at V and 0 bases at J, with 9 bases between the two ends. CDR3 length equals 15 residues. Each donor provided roughly 4.5 to 8.5 ml of heparinized whole blood. Repertoires were generated with immunoSEQ multiplex PCR, while TCRdb's copy carries only in-frame clones and drops some. The sample presents 75,000 to 85,000 clones, none singletons.

The chain is built from TRBV5-4 and TRBJ2-2; D perhaps matches TRBD2 (6 bases). Sequencing was performed on peripheral blood mononuclear cells. This receptor was obtained from a person between 18 and 75 years old in good health. The CDR3: CASSSGTANTGELFF. The CDR3 DNA, read in part, is TGTGCCAGCAGCTCCGGGACTGCGAACACCGGGGAG.